A selection of T cell receptor beta chains follows, all from one sample in a study of blood T cell repertoires in COVID-19. The data were produced by immunoSEQ multiplex PCR, yet TCRdb's version contains in-frame clones alone and is incomplete. The sample lists around 260,000 clones, 86% occurring once. The sequenced sample was peripheral blood. The origin of the receptors is a man in his forties or fifties who had recovered from COVID-19. Each CDR3 is given with its conserved first and last residue. Only some rows state a clone size, as once, few, many or a class for expanded clones.

CDR3: CASSHLVRAPWNEQFF
size: .
V: TRBV4-3
J: TRBJ2-1

CDR3: CASGLSAQGNTEAFF
size: .
V: TRBV12-5
J: TRBJ1-1

CDR3: CASSFAVGSSYEQYF
size: .
V: TRBV5-1
J: TRBJ2-7

CDR3: CASSQRGQGAIGELFF
size: .
V: TRBV3-1/TRBV3-2
J: TRBJ2-2

CDR3: CASSALYEQYF
size: few
V: TRBV9
J: TRBJ2-7

CDR3: CASSLGRAVNEKLFF
size: .
V: TRBV7-8
J: TRBJ1-4

CDR3: CASSRDTKAFF
size: .
V: TRBV6-6
J: TRBJ1-1

CDR3: CASSLGTGDLSNQPQHF
size: .
V: TRBV7-9
J: TRBJ1-5

CDR3: CARRTGSTGELFF
size: .
V: TRBV27
J: TRBJ2-2

CDR3: CASSPGTSGYNEQFF
size: .
V: TRBV3-1/TRBV3-2
J: TRBJ2-1

CDR3: CASSPPWGGERDTQYF
size: .
V: TRBV7-8
J: TRBJ2-3

CDR3: CASSPGLAGVGETQYF
size: .
V: TRBV5-1
J: TRBJ2-5

CDR3: CASSEVGTGGDTIYF
size: .
V: TRBV10-1
J: TRBJ1-3

CDR3: CASSDTGFDEQYF
size: .
V: TRBV27
J: TRBJ2-7

CDR3: CASSRDSLAYEQYF
size: .
V: TRBV7-8
J: TRBJ2-7

CDR3: CASRLGSGTSGRWTGELFF
size: .
V: TRBV7-6
J: TRBJ2-2

CDR3: CASRRLAGTQETQYF
size: .
V: TRBV19
J: TRBJ2-5

CDR3: CASSPSGRLTYNEQFF
size: .
V: TRBV5-1
J: TRBJ2-1